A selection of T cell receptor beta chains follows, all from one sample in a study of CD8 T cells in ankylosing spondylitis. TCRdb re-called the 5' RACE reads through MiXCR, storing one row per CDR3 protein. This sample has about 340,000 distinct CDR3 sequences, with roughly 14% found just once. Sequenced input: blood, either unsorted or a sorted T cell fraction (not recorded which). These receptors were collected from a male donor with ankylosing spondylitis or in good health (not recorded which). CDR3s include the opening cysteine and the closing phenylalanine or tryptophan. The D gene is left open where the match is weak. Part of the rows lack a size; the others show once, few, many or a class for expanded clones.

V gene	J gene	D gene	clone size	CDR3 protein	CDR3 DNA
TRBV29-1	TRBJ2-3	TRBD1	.	CSVEDHTGGRDTQYF	TGCAGCGTTGAAGATCATACAGGGGGCAGAGATACGCAGTATTTT
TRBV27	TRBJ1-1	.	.	CASSRGAGAEAFF	TGTGCCAGCAGCCGAGGGGCGGGTGCTGAAGCTTTCTTT
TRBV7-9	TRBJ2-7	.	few	CASSLEGGPYEQYF	TGTGCCAGCAGCTTAGAGGGGGGCCCCTACGAGCAGTACTTC
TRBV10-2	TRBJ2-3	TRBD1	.	CASSNRDRGGTDTQYF	TGCGCCAGCAGTAACCGGGACAGGGGTGGCACAGATACGCAGTATTTT
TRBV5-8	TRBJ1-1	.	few	CASSFEGTGLTEAFF	TGTGCCAGCAGCTTTGAGGGCACAGGGCTGACTGAAGCTTTCTTT
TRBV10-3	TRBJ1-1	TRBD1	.	CAISEPLGTGNTEAFF	TGTGCCATCAGTGAGCCGCTAGGGACAGGGAACACTGAAGCTTTCTTT
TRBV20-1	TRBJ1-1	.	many	CSASTGFNTEAFF	TGCAGTGCTAGTACGGGTTTTAACACTGAAGCTTTCTTT
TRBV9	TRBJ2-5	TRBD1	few	CASSEGQGKETQYF	TGTGCCAGCAGCGAGGGACAGGGAAAAGAGACCCAGTACTTC
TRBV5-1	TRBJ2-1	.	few	CASSFWERNEQFF	TGCGCCAGCAGCTTCTGGGAGCGGAATGAGCAGTTCTTC
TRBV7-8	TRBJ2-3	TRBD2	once	CASSLDSGLAYNQYF	TGTGCCAGCAGCTTAGATTCGGGACTAGCCTACAATCAGTATTTT
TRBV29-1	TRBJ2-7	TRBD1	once	CSVRDSFYEQYF	TGCAGCGTGAGGGACAGCTTTTACGAGCAGTACTTC
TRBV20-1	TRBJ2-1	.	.	CSAINSMENEQFF	TGCAGTGCTATTAATTCGATGGAAAATGAGCAGTTCTTC
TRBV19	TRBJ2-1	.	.	CASSIRPNEQFF	TGTGCCAGTAGTATACGGCCGAATGAGCAGTTCTTC
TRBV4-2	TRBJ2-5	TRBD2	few	CASSQDQRGGETQYF	TGTGCCAGCAGCCAAGATCAGCGGGGGGGAGAGACCCAGTACTTC
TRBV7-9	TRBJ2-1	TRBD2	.	CASSFLTSGGFNEQFF	TGTGCCAGCAGCTTCCTGACTAGCGGGGGTTTCAATGAGCAGTTCTTC
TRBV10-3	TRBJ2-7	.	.	CAISGTQSSYEQYF	TGTGCCATCAGTGGGACCCAGAGCTCCTACGAGCAGTACTTC
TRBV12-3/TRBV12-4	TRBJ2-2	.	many	CASSLGLAWTGELFF	TGTGCCAGCAGTTTGGGCCTAGCATGGACCGGGGAGCTGTTTTTT
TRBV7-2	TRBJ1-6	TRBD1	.	CASSLAGQGNSPLHF	TGTGCCAGCAGCTTAGCGGGACAGGGGAATTCACCCCTCCACTTT
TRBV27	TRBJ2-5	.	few	CASREARGWQETQYF	TGTGCCAGCAGAGAGGCCAGGGGTTGGCAAGAGACCCAGTACTTC
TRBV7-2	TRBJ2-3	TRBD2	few	CASSYRTSSLSTDTQYF	TGTGCCAGCAGCTATAGGACTAGCAGTTTAAGCACAGATACGCAGTATTTT
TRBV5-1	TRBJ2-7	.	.	CASSPDGGEGYEQYF	TGCGCCAGCAGCCCGGATGGGGGCGAAGGGTACGAGCAGTACTTC
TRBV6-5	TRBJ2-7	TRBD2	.	CASSYSGTSGRDEQYF	TGTGCCAGCAGTTACTCCGGGACTAGCGGGAGGGACGAGCAGTACTTC
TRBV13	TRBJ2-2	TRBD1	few	CASSGQQGIGTGELFF	TGTGCCAGCAGCGGCCAACAGGGGATCGGCACCGGGGAGCTGTTTTTT
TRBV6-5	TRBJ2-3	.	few	CASSLGLRQYF	TGTGCCAGCAGTTTGGGACTCCGGCAGTATTTT
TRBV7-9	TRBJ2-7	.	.	CASSTESYEQYF	TGTGCCAGCAGCACTGAGTCCTACGAGCAGTACTTC
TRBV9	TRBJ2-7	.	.	CASSVDFDSYEQYF	TGTGCCAGCAGCGTAGACTTCGACTCCTACGAGCAGTACTTC
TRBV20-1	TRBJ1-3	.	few	CSGGGAGNTIYF	TGCAGTGGGGGAGGAGCTGGAAACACCATATATTTT
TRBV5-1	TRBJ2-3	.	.	CASSWHFDLLGTQYF	TGCGCCAGCAGCTGGCATTTCGACCTCCTCGGTACGCAGTATTTT
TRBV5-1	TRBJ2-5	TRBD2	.	CASSLAIGLAVQETQYF	TGCGCCAGCAGCTTGGCCATTGGACTAGCGGTACAAGAGACCCAGTACTTC
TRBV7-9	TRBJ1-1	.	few	CASSFAGFLAGTEAFF	TGTGCCAGCAGCTTTGCAGGGTTCCTGGCGGGTACTGAAGCTTTCTTT
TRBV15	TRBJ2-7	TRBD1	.	CATGPGQGYEQYF	TGTGCCACCGGTCCGGGACAGGGCTACGAGCAGTACTTC
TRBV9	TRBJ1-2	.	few	CASSVSNRETYGYTF	TGTGCCAGCAGCGTATCGAACAGGGAGACCTATGGCTACACCTTC
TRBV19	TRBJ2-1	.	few	CASSILEYNEQFF	TGTGCCAGTAGTATACTAGAATACAATGAGCAGTTCTTC
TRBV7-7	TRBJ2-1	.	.	CASSPFPNDEQFF	TGTGCCAGCAGCCCCTTCCCTAATGATGAGCAGTTCTTC
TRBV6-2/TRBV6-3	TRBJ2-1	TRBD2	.	CASSYPTSGGSVSYNEQFF	TGTGCCAGCAGTTACCCTACTAGCGGGGGGTCTGTCTCCTACAATGAGCAGTTCTTC
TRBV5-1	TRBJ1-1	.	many	CASSSDLLGTEAFF	TGCGCCAGCAGCTCAGACCTATTGGGGACTGAAGCTTTCTTT
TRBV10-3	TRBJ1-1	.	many	CAIRGENLMNTEAFF	TGTGCCATCCGGGGTGAAAACTTGATGAACACTGAAGCTTTCTTT
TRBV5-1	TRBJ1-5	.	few	CASSKKEGGDSNQPQHF	TGCGCCAGCAGCAAAAAAGAGGGGGGGGATAGCAATCAGCCCCAGCATTTT
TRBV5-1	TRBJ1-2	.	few	CASGDGLNYGYTF	TGCGCCAGCGGGGACGGACTTAACTATGGCTACACCTTC
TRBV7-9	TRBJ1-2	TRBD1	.	CASSSARDSAFYGYTF	TGTGCCAGCAGCTCGGCCCGGGACAGCGCTTTCTATGGCTACACCTTC
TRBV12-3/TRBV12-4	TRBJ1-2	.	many	CASSLQPTNYGYTF	TGTGCCAGCAGTCTCCAACCTACTAACTATGGCTACACCTTC
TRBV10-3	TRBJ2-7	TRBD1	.	CAISADRDREQYF	TGTGCCATCAGTGCCGACAGGGATAGGGAGCAGTACTTC
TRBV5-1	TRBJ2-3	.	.	CASSLRGGSTDTQYF	TGCGCCAGCAGCTTGAGGGGCGGAAGCACAGATACGCAGTATTTT
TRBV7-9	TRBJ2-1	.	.	CASSGVTNEQFF	TGTGCCAGCAGCGGGGTGACTAATGAGCAGTTCTTC